Detailed here is one T cell receptor (beta chain). This entry is derived from a study of blood T cell repertoires in COVID-19. This CDR3 region has 14 residues. The J segment lost 5 bases and the V segment lost 4 bases, leaving 5 bases of the junction unmatched. The germline gives CDR1 LGHNA, CDR2 YSLEER. Sequenced by immunoSEQ multiplex PCR; TCRdb stores in-frame clones only, minus some. The table records about 280,000 clones, 88% of them present only once. The TCR sequence derives from a man aged 18 to 30 with active or convalescent COVID-19. The material sequenced was peripheral blood. This chain connects TRBV4-3 to TRBJ2-3, with 8 bases aligning to TRBD1. CDR3 bases: TGCGCCAGCAGCCCAGGGGGCGCAGGAGATACGCAGTATTTT. The encoded protein is CASSPGGAGDTQYF.